These 24 T cell receptor beta chains were all obtained from the same sample, sequenced in a study of Graves' ophthalmopathy and Graves' hyperthyroidism. The authors amplified TCR beta CDR3 regions from RNA transcripts. Amplification began with first-round RT-PCR using HTBI primers, then second-round multiplex PCR was performed. TCRdb used MiXCR to reprocess the multiplex PCR reads, holding one entry per CDR3 protein. This sample has 500,000 to 800,000 distinct CDR3 sequences, with about two fifths found just once. Sequencing was done on a sample of peripheral blood. These receptors all come from an adult man with Graves' ophthalmopathy.

The chain employs TRBV12-3 or TRBV12-4 and TRBJ1-1; D perhaps matches TRBD1 (6 bases). Trimming removed 7 bases from V and 5 bases from J, with 14 bases in between. The CDR3 sequence is 13 residues long. The CDR3 loop is CASTSRGQTEAFF. The CDR3, as DNA: TGTGCCAGCACCTCCCGGGGGCAGACTGAAGCTTTCTTT.

V and J are TRBV12-3 or TRBV12-4 and TRBJ1-3, with D tentatively TRBD1 (5 bases). This CDR3 is built from 14 residues. Deletions cut 5 bases from V and 5 bases from J, with 13 bases between. This CDR3 reads CASSRDSVRNTIYF. CDR3 coding DNA: TGTGCCAGCAGTCGCGACAGTGTTAGAAACACCATATATTTT.

To note about this clonotype: This may arise from a read error, as a much more abundant clone is one base away. The V and J genes are TRBV19 and TRBJ1-5; D gene uncertain. The ends were cut back, 11 bases at V and 0 bases at J, with 14 bases in the middle. CDR3 length: 14 residues. Germline CDR1 LNHDA, CDR2 SQIVND (reference sequence). This CDR3 is CAGAHPYSNQPQHF. Written as DNA, the CDR3 is TGTGCCGGTGCTCATCCCTATAGCAATCAGCCCCAGCATTTT.

This clonotype showed up many times. The chain couples TRBV12-3 or TRBV12-4 to TRBJ2-5; TRBD2 is a possible D gene (6 bases). Trimming left V 7 bases short and J 5 bases short, with 14 bases between. The CDR3 loop spans 13 amino acids. CDR3 DNA: TGTGCCAGCACAATCCGGGGGTCGGAGACCCAGTACTTC. Amino acids: CASTIRGSETQYF.

In its sample, this clonotype was seen a few times. The gene calls are TRBV6-6 and TRBJ2-5; weak D call: TRBD1 (6 bases). This CDR3 contains 15 residues. Germline V lookup: CDR1 MNHNY, CDR2 SVGAGI (reference sequence). Trimming took off 5 bases at V and 5 bases at J, with 18 bases between the two ends. CDR3 sequence reads: CASSVSRGVLETQYF. The CDR3 coding sequence is TGTGCCAGCAGTGTCAGCAGGGGTGTTCTGGAGACCCAGTACTTC.

J is TRBJ1-2 and V is TRBV10-3; 7 bases are shared with TRBD1. The CDR3 sequence is 16 residues long. J lost 2 bases, V lost 4 bases, and 10 bases had no gene match. Germline assignment: CDR1 ENHRY and CDR2 SYGVKD. CDR3 nucleotide sequence: TGTGCCATCAGTGCGAACAGGGGCAGGCCAAACTATGGCTACACCTTC. Translation: CAISANRGRPNYGYTF.

The rearrangement links TRBV7-6 to TRBJ2-5; unclear D gene. The DNA matches TRBJ2-1 better at its end, which makes the J call doubtful. The CDR3 spans 15 residues. Looked up from germline, CDR1 is SGHVS and CDR2 is FNYEAQ. The CDR3 coding sequence is TGTGCCAGCAGCTTAGACGGCAGAACCTACAATGAGCAGTTCTTC. It codes for CASSLDGRTYNEQFF.

The chain joins TRBV27 to TRBJ2-5, with TRBD1 as a possible D gene (6 bases). The CDR3 runs to 13 residues. Germline V CDR1 and CDR2: MNHEY, SMNVEV (reference sequence). Between the trimmed V and J ends, which lost 3 bases and 4 bases, there was a span of 9 bases. CDR3 protein: CASSFQGRETQYF. The CDR3 bases are TGTGCCAGCAGTTTTCAGGGGAGAGAGACCCAGTACTTC.

This chain uses TRBV19 with TRBJ2-5; D is unclear. V was pared by 7 bases and J by 9 bases, with 15 bases between. Germline V gene sequence: CDR1 LNHDA, CDR2 SQIVND (reference sequence). The length of the CDR3 is 12 residues. The CDR3 reads CASMRWGQPQYF. Written as DNA, the CDR3 is TGTGCCAGTATGAGATGGGGTCAGCCCCAGTACTTC.

In this sample, this clonotype turned up many times. The V and J genes are TRBV6-6 and TRBJ2-5, with a weak D call TRBD1 (6 bases). The CDR3 runs 14 residues. CDR1 is MNHNY and CDR2 is SVGAGI in the germline V gene (reference sequence). The V and J ends lost 4 bases and 5 bases respectively, with 14 bases between them. The CDR3 sequence is CASSSRQAAETQYF. The CDR3 DNA is TGTGCCAGCAGTTCGAGACAGGCCGCCGAGACCCAGTACTTC.

This chain connects TRBV10-3 to TRBJ1-1; D is uncertain. The germline gives CDR1 ENHRY, CDR2 SYGVKD. V was trimmed by 8 bases and J by 5 bases, leaving 15 bases between them. The CDR3 totals 13 residues. Here the CDR3 DNA reads TGTGCCATCCGGGCCCCCAAGAAAACTGAAGCTTTCTTT. Amino acids: CAIRAPKKTEAFF.

This chain joins TRBV10-3 and TRBJ2-7; 10 nucleotides align to TRBD2. The ends lost 2 bases at V and 7 bases at J; junction bases unmatched: 8. CDR1 ENHRY and CDR2 SYGVKD come from the germline V gene. The CDR3 spans 15 residues. CDR3: CAISEASGGDGEQYF. CDR3 DNA: TGTGCCATCAGTGAGGCTAGCGGGGGTGACGGGGAGCAGTACTTC.

The chain carries TRBV24-1 and TRBJ1-5, with D unresolved. The length of the CDR3 is 13 residues. Germline CDR1 KGHDR, CDR2 SFDVKD. V dropped 5 bases and J dropped 1 base, with 5 bases sitting between them. The CDR3 region is CATSGVSNQPQHF. The CDR3 DNA sequence: TGTGCCACCAGTGGGGTGAGCAATCAGCCCCAGCATTTT.

As to this clonotype: A read error may be the cause here, since a much bigger clone is one base away. This chain links TRBV5-1 with TRBJ1-2; possibly TRBD1 for D (6 bases). The V gene's germline CDR1 is SGHRS and CDR2 YFSETQ. This CDR3 has 13 residues. CDR3 bases: TGCGCCAGCAGCTCGGACAGTCTCTATGGCCACACCTTC. Translating gives CASSSDSLYGHTF.

This clonotype was counted many times. The chain has TRBV7-9 and TRBJ1-1; D is unclear. Germline CDR1 and CDR2: SEHNR and FQNEAQ (reference sequence). This CDR3 spans 13 amino acids. V lost 5 bases and J lost 1, with 8 bases in between. Here the CDR3 reads CASSVEKNTEAFF. The CDR3 DNA sequence: TGTGCCAGCAGCGTAGAGAAGAACACTGAAGCTTTCTTT.

Ten or more counts support this clonotype. The CDR3 region has the DNA TGTGCCAGCAGTGAATCGGGGGTTGCCTCCTACGAGCAGTACTTC. The encoded protein is CASSESGVASYEQYF. The J gene is TRBJ2-7, the V gene TRBV2; TRBD2 is a possible D gene (6 bases). CDR1 is SNHLY and CDR2 is FYNNEI in the germline V gene. V was shortened by 2 bases and J by 0 bases, with 11 bases between the two germline ends. The CDR3 length is 15 residues.

This clonotype showed up many times. The CDR3 region is CASSFGRGGRETQYF. The CDR3 nucleotides are TGTGCCAGCAGTTTTGGCCGGGGGGGCCGGGAGACCCAGTACTTC. J is TRBJ2-5 and V is TRBV12-3 or TRBV12-4, with TRBD2 identical over 8 bases. V was pared by 3 bases and J by 5 bases, with 8 bases of the junction left unmatched. CDR3 length equals 15 residues.

Ten or more counts support this clonotype. The V gene is TRBV19, the J gene TRBJ2-6; D gene ambiguous. CDR3 length: 12 amino acids. With 8 bases removed from V and 1 base from J, the gap between germline ends came to 3 bases. Germline V gives CDR1 LNHDA, CDR2 SQIVND (reference sequence). The CDR3 bases are TGTGCCAGTTGGTCTGGGGCCAACGTCCTGACTTTC. This gives the protein CASWSGANVLTF.

Notes on this clonotype: A much larger clone differs by one base, so this may be a read error. V and J are TRBV25-1 and TRBJ2-7; TRBD1 aligns across 11 bases. CDR1 is MGHDK and CDR2 is SYGVNS in the germline V gene. The CDR3 is 14 residues long. The CDR3 bases are TGCGCCAACACCGGACAGGGGGCCCCCTACGAGCAGTACTTC. This codes for CANTGQGAPYEQYF.

The table lists this clonotype with many counts. The gene calls are TRBV5-1 and TRBJ1-1, with 8 bases that match TRBD1. CDR1 is SGHRS, CDR2 YFSETQ, per germline. The CDR3 contains 16 residues. The V gene end was trimmed by 4 bases and the J gene end by 0 bases; junction bases not matched to a gene: 8. The CDR3: CASSRRTGQMNTEAFF. For the CDR3, the DNA is TGCGCCAGCAGCCGAAGGACAGGGCAGATGAACACTGAAGCTTTCTTT.

The rearrangement uses TRBV14 and TRBJ2-1, with a weak D call TRBD2 (6 bases). V dropped 5 bases and J dropped 9 bases, with 23 bases sitting between them. From germline, CDR1 is SGHDN and CDR2 FVKESK. This CDR3 contains 16 residues. The CDR3 DNA is TGTGCCAGCAGCGCAGGGCGGGACCTAGGGTTCATTGAGCAGTTCTTC. This encodes CASSAGRDLGFIEQFF. The whole variable domain, remainder taken from reference TRBV14 and TRBJ2-1, is EAGVTQFPSHSVIEKGQTVTLRCDPISGHDNLYWYRRVMGKEIKFLLHFVKESKQDESGMPNNRFLAERTGGTYSTLKVQPAELEDSGVYFCASSAGRDLGFIEQFFGPGTRLTVL.

The genes are TRBV9 and TRBJ2-2; D may correspond to TRBD1 or TRBD2 (7 bases each). The CDR3 contains 15 residues. From germline, CDR1 is SGDLS and CDR2 YYNGEE. V was trimmed by 5 bases and J by 4 bases, leaving 15 bases between them. The CDR3 here is CASRLDREGTGELFF. The CDR3 DNA follows: TGTGCCAGCAGATTAGACAGGGAGGGCACCGGGGAGCTGTTTTTT.

Turning to this clonotype: Since a much larger clone is just one base distant, this may be a read error. CDR3 in DNA: TGTGGCAGCAGCTTAGGCGCACAAGAGACCCAGTACTTC. It encodes CGSSLGAQETQYF. The rearrangement uses TRBV7-3 and TRBJ2-5; D unresolved. CDR1 SGHTA and CDR2 FQGTGA come from the germline V gene. This CDR3 comprises 13 residues.

Comment on this clonotype: A much larger clone lies a single base off, so this may be a read error. This sequence joins TRBV20-1 and TRBJ2-5; perhaps TRBD2 as D (6 bases). The CDR3 contains 12 residues. CDR1 DFQATT and CDR2 SNEGSKA come from the germline V gene (reference sequence). The CDR3 DNA reads as TGCAGTGCTACGCCCCCGGGGGAGATCCAGTACTTC. Protein: CSATPPGEIQYF.